This T cell receptor beta chain is drawn from a study of T cell responses to AZD1222 COVID-19 vaccine. Comment on this clone: Its specificity is not known.

Study outcomes and limitations: Vaccination with two AZD1222 doses was followed by a rise in Spike-specific TCR breadth and depth. Only 5 or 6 people who got AZD1222 tested seropositive at baseline. The donor group comprised mostly white British people and more females; the analysis possibly underestimated clonal diversity.

Profiling relied on immunoSEQ multiplex PCR, and the TCRdb table lists in-frame clones only, not all of them. The sample consists of 140,000 to 150,000 clones, 85% to 95% of them appearing once. The CDR3 covers 16 residues. The V segment lost 5 bases and the J segment 1 base; nucleotides outside the gene matches: 7. Germline V gene sequence: CDR1 MDHEN, CDR2 SYDVKM. The receptor's source is an adult who had recovered from COVID-19. The chain couples TRBV28 to TRBJ2-4, with 8 bases aligning to TRBD1. This sample comprised peripheral blood, obtained after recovery from COVID-19. The CDR3 reads CASSPGDRLAKNIQYF. The CDR3 DNA reads TGTGCCAGCAGTCCCGGGGACAGGTTGGCCAAAAACATTCAGTACTTC. The full variable domain, with the rest looked up from reference TRBV28 and TRBJ2-4, is DVKVTQSSRYLVKRTGEKVFLECVQDMDHENMFWYRQDPGLGLRLIYFSYDVKMKEKGDIPEGYSVSREKKERFSLILESASTNQTSMYLCASSPGDRLAKNIQYFGAGTRLSVL.